In its sample, the clone carrying this TCR beta chain was seen many times. Its antigen is not identified. The cDNA was produced through 5'RACE with 10-nucleotide random UMIs. TCRdb passed the 5' RACE reads through MiXCR, listing each CDR3 protein once. The sample contains 57,000 or so distinct CDR3 sequences, 8.5% to 10% of which appear only once. The entry originates in a study of neurological immune-mediated disorders. Notes on the study in general: Expanded clones shared no identical CDR3 amino acid sequences across subjects, which suggested private TCR-beta repertoires in all groups.

Specified time point: longitudinal time-point 2. Individuals who volunteered at a blood bank located in Maryland, USA, made up the group of healthy controls. A total of 2 million PBMCs stored at -80 degrees C provided the unsorted libraries. This CDR3 has 16 residues. J gave up 7 bases and V 0 bases, and 11 bases lay outside the gene matches. Germline V gene lookup returns CDR1 MNHNY and CDR2 SVGAGI (reference sequence). Sequencing was done on a sample of PBMCs. V is TRBV6-6 and J is TRBJ2-7, with 8 bases aligning to TRBD1. The origin of this receptor is a man between 25 and 39 years old in good health. The DNA for the CDR3 is TGTGCCAGCAGTTACTCACCTCTCGGACAGGGCGGTGAGCAGTACTTC. This encodes CASSYSPLGQGGEQYF.